Listed below are T cell receptor beta chains from one sample, sequenced in a study of blood T cell repertoires in COVID-19. Libraries were prepared by immunoSEQ multiplex PCR; TCRdb keeps only in-frame clonotypes and omits some of them. The sample yields 200,000 to 250,000 clones, just under 85% seen once. The sequenced material came from peripheral blood. The receptor set was obtained from a woman in her sixties with active or convalescent COVID-19. The CDR3 runs from the conserved cysteine through the conserved F or W. D genes are given only for firm matches. Size values are once, few and many counts, or a class for expanded clones, and some rows have none.

TRBV5-4	NA	TRBJ2-3	NA	TGTGCCAGCAGCTTGGACAGGGTGGGGACAGATACGCAGTATTTT	CASSLDRVGTDTQYF
TRBV30	NA	TRBJ1-1	NA	TGTGCGCTTGCCAGGGGTCGGGACACTGAAGCTTTCTTT	CALARGRDTEAFF
TRBV7-9	NA	TRBJ1-5	NA	TGTGCCAGCAGCTTCGGGGGTGACAATCAGCCCCAGCATTTT	CASSFGGDNQPQHF
TRBV27	NA	TRBJ2-6	NA	TGTGCCAGCTCTTTCTCTGGGGCCAACGTCCTGACTTTC	CASSFSGANVLTF
TRBV28	TRBD1	TRBJ1-3	NA	TGTGCCAGCAGACAGGGGTATAGAAACACCATATATTTT	CASRQGYRNTIYF
TRBV4-1	NA	TRBJ2-1	NA	TGCGCCAGCAGCCCAGGAGGGGAGACCTACAATGAGCAGTTCTTC	CASSPGGETYNEQFF
TRBV14	TRBD2	TRBJ2-2	few	TGTGCCAGCAGCCCGGGACTAGCGAGCCCTTTGCTGTTTTTT	CASSPGLASPLLFF
TRBV4-1	NA	TRBJ1-2	NA	TGCGCCAGCAGCCTCGAGTCAATACACTATGGCTACACCTTC	CASSLESIHYGYTF
TRBV5-1	NA	TRBJ2-1	NA	TGCGCCAGCAGCTCTACAGAAAGGGGGAACAATGAGCAGTTCTTC	CASSSTERGNNEQFF
TRBV29-1	TRBD2	TRBJ2-1	NA	TGCAGCGTTGTGCTAGCGGATATGGTCTCCTACAATGAGCAGTTCTTC	CSVVLADMVSYNEQFF
TRBV7-2	TRBD1	TRBJ1-2	NA	TGTGCCAGCACCGTTGGCTCAGGACAGGGAGTCTATGGCTACACCTTC	CASTVGSGQGVYGYTF